The sequence of this T cell receptor beta chain was determined in a study of control samples from healthy donors and cancer patients. The table came from immunoSEQ multiplex PCR; TCRdb's copy has only in-frame clones and leaves some out. The sample carries 50,000 or so clones, more than 85% recorded once. V trimming: 5 bases; J trimming: 3 bases; junction bases outside the gene matches: 3. This CDR3 spans 15 amino acids. The germline V gene encodes CDR1 SGHTA and CDR2 FQGNSA. This clonotype was sampled from a woman between 45 and 65 years old with head and neck cancer. The sample consisted of PBMCs. The chain links TRBV7-2 to TRBJ2-4, with 11 bases fitting TRBD1. The CDR3 DNA reads TGTGCCAGCAGCACAGGGACAGGGGGCAAAAACATTCAGTACTTC. Amino acids: CASSTGTGGKNIQYF.